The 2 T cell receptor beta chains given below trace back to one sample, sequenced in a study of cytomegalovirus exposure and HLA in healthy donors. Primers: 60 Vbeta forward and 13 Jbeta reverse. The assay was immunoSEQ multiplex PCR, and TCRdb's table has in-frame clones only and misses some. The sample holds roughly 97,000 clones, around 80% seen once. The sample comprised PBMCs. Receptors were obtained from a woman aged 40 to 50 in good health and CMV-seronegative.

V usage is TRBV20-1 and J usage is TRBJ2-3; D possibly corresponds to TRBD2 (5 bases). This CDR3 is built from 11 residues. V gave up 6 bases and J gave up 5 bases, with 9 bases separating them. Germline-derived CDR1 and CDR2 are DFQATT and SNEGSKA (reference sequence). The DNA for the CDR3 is TGCAGTGCAATAGAGGGAGATACGCAGTATTTT. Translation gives CSAIEGDTQYF.

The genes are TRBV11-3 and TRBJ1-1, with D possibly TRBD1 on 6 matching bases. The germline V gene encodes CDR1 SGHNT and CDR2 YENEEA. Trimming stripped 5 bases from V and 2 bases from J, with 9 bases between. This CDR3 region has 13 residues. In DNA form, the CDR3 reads TGTGCCAGCAGCCTACAGGGTAACACTGAAGCTTTCTTT. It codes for CASSLQGNTEAFF.